The 19 T cell receptor beta chains in this list originate from one sample, sequenced in a study of response to subunit inactivated influenza vaccine. TCRdb re-derived calls from the RT-PCR reads in MiXCR, one entry per CDR3 protein. Found here are around 470,000 distinct CDR3 sequences, under 8.5% of them singletons; the top ten hold roughly 13%. This specimen was PBMCs from blood, taken less than 30 months after vaccination. These receptors were taken from a man between 50 and 75 years old who received an inactivated influenza vaccine.

V gene TRBV12-3 or TRBV12-4 combines with J gene TRBJ2-5, with 8 positions matching TRBD2. The CDR3 extends over 16 amino acids. Trimming cost V 3 bases and J 4 bases; bases outside gene matches: 10. The CDR3 DNA follows: TGTGCCAGCAGTTTTCTTTCGGGGGGGTTGGGAGAGACCCAGTACTTC. Translated, it gives CASSFLSGGLGETQYF.

This clonotype was seen a few times. The rearrangement uses TRBV7-9 and TRBJ2-1; 8 bases line up with TRBD1. Germline V gives CDR1 SEHNR, CDR2 FQNEAQ (reference sequence). The length of the CDR3 is 15 residues. The junction had 4 bases not matched to a gene; V was cut back by 6 bases and J by 0 bases. The CDR3, as DNA: TGTGCCAGCAGAAGGGACAGGAGCTCCTACAATGAGCAGTTCTTC. Residues: CASRRDRSSYNEQFF.

This clonotype was seen only a few times. This chain connects TRBV20-1 to TRBJ2-7, with 10 bases matching TRBD2. Germline V gene lookup returns CDR1 DFQATT and CDR2 SNEGSKA (reference sequence). The J segment lost 5 bases and the V segment lost 5 bases, leaving 9 bases of the junction unmatched. This CDR3 is built from 14 residues. The CDR3 loop is CSAEPTSGLNEQYF. DNA of the CDR3: TGCAGTGCTGAACCGACTAGCGGGCTTAACGAGCAGTACTTC.

The rearrangement uses TRBV30 and TRBJ1-5, with D possibly matching TRBD1 (5 bases). Germline V gives CDR1 GTSNPN, CDR2 SVGIG (reference sequence). The CDR3 runs 13 residues. V lost 0 bases and J lost 3, with 6 bases in between. The CDR3 coding sequence is TGTGCCTGGAGTGTACAGGTCAATCAGCCCCAGCATTTT. It encodes CAWSVQVNQPQHF.

This clonotype was detected ten times or more. The chain employs TRBV7-2 and TRBJ1-4; D is uncertain. Trimming pared 4 bases from V and 4 bases from J, leaving 13 bases between. The CDR3 is 15 amino acids. In germline, CDR1 is SGHTA, CDR2 FQGNSA. DNA for the CDR3: TGTGCCAGCAGCTCCCGCGGAGGGAGTAATGAAAAACTGTTTTTT. Amino acids: CASSSRGGSNEKLFF.

J is TRBJ2-1 and V is TRBV20-1, with TRBD2 identical over 10 bases. This CDR3 spans 16 amino acids. CDR1 and CDR2 (germline): DFQATT, SNEGSKA (reference sequence). J gave up 5 bases and V 5 bases, and 12 bases lay outside the gene matches. CDR3 in amino acids: CSAGGPLAGVDNEQFF. In nucleotides, the CDR3 is TGCAGTGCTGGCGGACCCCTAGCGGGGGTGGACAATGAGCAGTTCTTC.

This clonotype has just a few counts. V is TRBV7-6 and J is TRBJ2-7, with D tentatively TRBD1 (6 bases). Per germline, CDR1 SGHVS and CDR2 FNYEAQ. This CDR3 contains 15 residues. Deletions cut 0 bases from V and 6 bases from J, with 15 bases between. The CDR3 reads CASSLASRGSSEQYF. The CDR3 DNA follows: TGTGCCAGCAGCTTAGCTTCCAGGGGAAGCTCCGAGCAGTACTTC.

This clonotype was detected a few times. V gene TRBV9 combines with J gene TRBJ1-1; D gene ambiguous. The CDR3 length is 15 residues. Trimming removed 3 bases at V and 0 bases at J, with 12 bases between. Germline V gives CDR1 SGDLS, CDR2 YYNGEE. Written as DNA, the CDR3 is TGTGCCAGCAGCGCCTACATTATAATGAACACTGAAGCTTTCTTT. It codes for CASSAYIIMNTEAFF.

This chain joins TRBV6-1 and TRBJ1-2; no reliable D call. This CDR3 contains 13 residues. Germline lookup yields CDR1 MNHNS and CDR2 SASEGT. V shed 8 bases and J shed 4 bases, with 14 bases lying between them. The CDR3 region has the DNA TGTGCCAGCTACTCTGTGGGTAGCTATGGCTACACCTTC. The encoded protein is CASYSVGSYGYTF.

The chain carries TRBV7-8 and TRBJ2-5; D is perhaps TRBD2 (6 bases). Per the germline V gene, CDR1 is SGHVS and CDR2 is FQNEAQ. Trimming took 5 bases from V and 5 from J, leaving 24 bases between them. This CDR3 region has 17 residues. The chain's CDR3 is CASSKRVGCAGDETQYF. The CDR3 coding sequence is TGTGCCAGCAGCAAGCGGGTTGGCTGTGCCGGCGACGAGACCCAGTACTTC.

This clonotype has only a few counts. The genes are TRBV6-5 and TRBJ2-3; TRBD2 matches at 8 bases. The V gene end was trimmed by 3 bases and the J gene end by 6 bases; junction bases not matched to a gene: 5. Per germline, CDR1 MNHEY and CDR2 SVGAGI. The length of the CDR3 is 14 residues. The CDR3 DNA reads TGTGCCAGCAGTTATGTCGGGGGGGCGGATACGCAGTATTTT. Its protein is CASSYVGGADTQYF.

For this clonotype: This may be a read error, as it is one base from a much larger clone. V usage is TRBV12-3 or TRBV12-4 and J usage is TRBJ1-4, with D maybe TRBD1 (5 bases). Trimming shortened V by 7 bases and J by 5 bases, and 14 bases separated the two germline ends. This CDR3 has 14 amino acids. This CDR3 reads CASNVDIQNEKLFF. The CDR3 DNA is TGTGCCAGCAACGTGGACATCCAGAATGAAAAACTGTTTTTT.

This clonotype was observed at least ten times. J is TRBJ2-1 and V is TRBV18; D perhaps matches TRBD2 (5 bases). Germline CDR1 KGHSH, CDR2 LQKENI. Trimming took 3 bases from V and 0 from J, leaving 12 bases between them. The length of the CDR3 is 16 residues. The CDR3 loop reads CASSPSSGSSYNEQFF. In DNA, the CDR3 is TGTGCCAGCTCACCCTCCAGCGGTAGCTCCTACAATGAGCAGTTCTTC.

Details on this clonotype: The junction departs from the called germline gene at one end, perhaps through a read error. The V call is TRBV28, the J call TRBJ2-3; maybe TRBD1 (5 bases). Looked up from germline, CDR1 is MDHEN and CDR2 is SYDVKM. The CDR3 is 14 amino acids. In DNA form, the CDR3 reads TGTGCCAGCAATTTAAGGGGTGTAAATCCGTCGCAGTATTTT. It encodes CASNLRGVNPSQYF. The full variable domain, rest sourced from reference TRBV28 and TRBJ2-3, is DVKVTQSSRYLVKRTGEKVFLECVQDMDHENMFWYRQDPGLGLRLIYFSYDVKMKEKGDIPEGYSVSREKKERFSLILESASTNQTSMYLCASNLRGVNPSQYFGPGTRLTVL.

This clonotype was detected only a few times. The chain joins TRBV29-1 to TRBJ2-5; 8 bases fit TRBD2. V trimming: 2 bases; J trimming: 2 bases; junction bases outside the gene matches: 7. Germline assignment: CDR1 SQVTM and CDR2 ANQGSEA. The CDR3 consists of 15 residues. The CDR3 here is CSVELLAELQETQYF. As DNA, the CDR3 is TGCAGCGTTGAACTACTAGCGGAGCTTCAAGAGACCCAGTACTTC.

The table lists this clonotype with a few counts. The V and J genes are TRBV5-1 and TRBJ2-7, with 7 bases that match TRBD1. Germline CDR1 SGHRS, CDR2 YFSETQ. The CDR3 consists of 14 residues. V lost 4 bases and J lost 6; bases outside the gene matches: 10. CDR3 region: CASSRDREGGEQYF. CDR3 nucleotides: TGCGCCAGCAGCCGGGACAGAGAGGGCGGCGAGCAGTACTTC.

The chain uses TRBV6-1 and TRBJ2-5; TRBD2 agrees at 9 bases. V lost 9 bases to trimming and J lost 5 bases; unmatched junction nucleotides: 7. Per germline, CDR1 MNHNS and CDR2 SASEGT. The CDR3 consists of 13 residues. The CDR3 loop is CASVGAGGETQYF. CDR3 bases: TGTGCCAGTGTGGGAGCGGGAGGTGAGACCCAGTACTTC.

This clonotype was found a few times. V usage is TRBV9 and J usage is TRBJ1-1; tentative D call: TRBD1 (5 bases). From germline, CDR1 is SGDLS and CDR2 YYNGEE. The CDR3 has 14 amino acids. Trimming pared 0 bases from V and 5 bases from J, leaving 11 bases between. CDR3 DNA sequence: TGTGCCAGCAGCGTAGAAACGGGGGGGACTGAAGCTTTCTTT. Translation: CASSVETGGTEAFF. Variable domain in full (rest from reference TRBV9 and TRBJ1-1): DSGVTQTPKHLITATGQRVTLRCSPRSGDLSVYWYQQSLDQGLQFLIQYYNGEERAKGNILERFSAQQFPDLHSELNLSSLELGDSALYFCASSVETGGTEAFFGQGTRLTVV.

The CDR3 nucleotides read TGTGCCAGCAGTCCCCTCGGGGATGGAGAGACCCAGTACTTC. It is translated as CASSPLGDGETQYF. This chain connects TRBV6-1 to TRBJ2-5, with D tentatively TRBD2 (5 bases). Trimming shortened V by 5 bases and J by 4 bases, and 14 bases separated the two germline ends. This CDR3 contains 14 residues. Germline values: CDR1 MNHNS, CDR2 SASEGT.